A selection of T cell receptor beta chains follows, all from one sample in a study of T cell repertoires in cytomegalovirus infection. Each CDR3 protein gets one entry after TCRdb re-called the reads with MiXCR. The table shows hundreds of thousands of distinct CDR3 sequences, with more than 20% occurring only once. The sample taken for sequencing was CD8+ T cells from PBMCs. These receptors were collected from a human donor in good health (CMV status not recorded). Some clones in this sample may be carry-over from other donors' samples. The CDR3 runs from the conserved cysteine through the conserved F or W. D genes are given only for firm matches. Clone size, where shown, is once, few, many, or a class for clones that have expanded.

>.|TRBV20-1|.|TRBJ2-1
TGCAATGCTAGGCAGGGGCCCAGCTCCTACAATGAGCAGTTCTTC
CNARQGPSSYNEQFF
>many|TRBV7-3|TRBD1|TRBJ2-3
TGTGCCAGCAGCTCTGGACAGGGATGGGCAGATACGCAGTATTTT
CASSSGQGWADTQYF
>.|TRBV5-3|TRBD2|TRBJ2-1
TGTGCCAGCAGCTTGGCCCTGGCGGGGGGCGGGAATGAGCAGTTCTTC
CASSLALAGGGNEQFF
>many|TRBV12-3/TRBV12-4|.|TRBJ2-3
TGTGCCAGCAGCTTACTGTCAGATACGCAGTATTTT
CASSLLSDTQYF
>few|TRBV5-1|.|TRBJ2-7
TGCGCCAGCAGCTTATGGGGAAACGAGCAGTACTTC
CASSLWGNEQYF
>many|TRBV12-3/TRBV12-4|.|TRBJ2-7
TGTGCCAGCAGTCCCCCAACAGGGCCTGGGTACGAGCAGTACTTC
CASSPPTGPGYEQYF
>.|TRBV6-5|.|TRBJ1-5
TGTGCCAGCAGTTACTCCAGGGCCCAGCCCCAGCATTTT
CASSYSRAQPQHF
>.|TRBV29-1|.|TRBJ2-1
TGCAGCGTTGACCCCTCCGGGGATGAGCAGTTCTTC
CSVDPSGDEQFF
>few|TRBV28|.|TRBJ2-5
TGTGCCAGCAGTCCATCGGGACAGGCGTGGACTAGCGAGACCCAGTACTTC
CASSPSGQAWTSETQYF
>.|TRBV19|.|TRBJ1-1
TGTGCCAGTATGCAGGGAACCATGAAGGAAGCTTTCTTT
CASMQGTMKEAFF
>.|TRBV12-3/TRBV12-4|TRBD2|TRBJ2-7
TGTGCCAGCAGGGACACTGAGCGGGGCTTCGAGCAGTACTTC
CASRDTERGFEQYF